Given below is one T cell receptor (beta chain) in context. Sequenced by immunoSEQ multiplex PCR; TCRdb stores in-frame clones only, minus some. The sample holds under 70,000 clones, 80% seen once. The data originate from a study of blood T cell repertoires in COVID-19. The germline V gene encodes CDR1 LNHNV and CDR2 YYDKDF (reference sequence). V was clipped by 4 bases and J by 6 bases; unmatched bases: 4. CDR3 length equals 15 residues. This TCR was sampled from a human donor in a cohort sampled during active COVID-19. Material: peripheral blood. The V call is TRBV15, the J call TRBJ2-1; TRBD2 aligns across 12 bases. The CDR3 nucleotides read TGTGCCACCAGCAAGGGGACTAGCGGGCGCAATGAGCAGTTCTTC. As protein: CATSKGTSGRNEQFF.